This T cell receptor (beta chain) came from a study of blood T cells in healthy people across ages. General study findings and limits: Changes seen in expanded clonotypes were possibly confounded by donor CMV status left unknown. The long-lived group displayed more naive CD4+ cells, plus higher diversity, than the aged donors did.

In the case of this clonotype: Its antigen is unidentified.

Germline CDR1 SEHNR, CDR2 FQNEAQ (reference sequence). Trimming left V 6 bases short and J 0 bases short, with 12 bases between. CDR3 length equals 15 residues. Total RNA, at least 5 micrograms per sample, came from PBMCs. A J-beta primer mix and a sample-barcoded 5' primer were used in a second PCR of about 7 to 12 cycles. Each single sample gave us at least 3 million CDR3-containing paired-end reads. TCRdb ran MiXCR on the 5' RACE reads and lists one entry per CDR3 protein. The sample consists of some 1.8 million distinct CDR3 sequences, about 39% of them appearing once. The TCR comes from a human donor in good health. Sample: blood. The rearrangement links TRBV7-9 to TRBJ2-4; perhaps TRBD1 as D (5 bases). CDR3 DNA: TGTGCCAGCAGTCCGACAGCGATAGCCAAAAACATTCAGTACTTC. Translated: CASSPTAIAKNIQYF.